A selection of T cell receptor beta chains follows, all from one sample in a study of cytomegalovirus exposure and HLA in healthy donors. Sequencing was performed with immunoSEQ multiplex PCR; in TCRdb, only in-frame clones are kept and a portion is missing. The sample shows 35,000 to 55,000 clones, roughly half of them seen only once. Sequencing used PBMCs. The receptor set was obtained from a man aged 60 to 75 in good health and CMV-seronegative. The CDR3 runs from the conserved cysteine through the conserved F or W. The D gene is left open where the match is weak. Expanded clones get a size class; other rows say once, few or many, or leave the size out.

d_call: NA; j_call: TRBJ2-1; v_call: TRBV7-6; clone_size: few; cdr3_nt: TGTGCCAGCAGCTTTGGAACGGGAGAGTCTCATGAGCAGTTCTTC; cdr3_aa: CASSFGTGESHEQFF
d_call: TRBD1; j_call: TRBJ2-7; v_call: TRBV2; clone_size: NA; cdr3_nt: TGTGCCAGCAATCAGGGGGACTACGAGCAGTACTTC; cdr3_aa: CASNQGDYEQYF
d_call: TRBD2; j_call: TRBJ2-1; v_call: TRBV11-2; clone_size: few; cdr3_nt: TGTGCCAGCAGCTCCTCGGGACTAGCGGATTACAATGAGCAGTTCTTC; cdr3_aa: CASSSSGLADYNEQFF
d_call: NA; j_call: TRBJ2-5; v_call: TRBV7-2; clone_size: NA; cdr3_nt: TGTGCCAGCAGCCAAGGGGAGGCGGAGACCCAGTACTTC; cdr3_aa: CASSQGEAETQYF
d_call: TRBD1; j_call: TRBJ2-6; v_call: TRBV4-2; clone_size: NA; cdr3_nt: TGTGCCAGCAGCCAAGTATCGGGGACAGGCGTCTCTGGGGCCAACGTCCTGACTTTC; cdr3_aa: CASSQVSGTGVSGANVLTF
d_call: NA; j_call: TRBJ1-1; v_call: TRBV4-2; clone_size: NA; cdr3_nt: TGTGCCAGCAGCCAAGGAATGAGGGACACTGAAGCTTTCTTT; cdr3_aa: CASSQGMRDTEAFF
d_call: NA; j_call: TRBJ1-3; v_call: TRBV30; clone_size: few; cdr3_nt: TGTGCCTGGGTTCCCCCCCCGGGGACTGGAAACACCATATATTTT; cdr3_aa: CAWVPPPGTGNTIYF
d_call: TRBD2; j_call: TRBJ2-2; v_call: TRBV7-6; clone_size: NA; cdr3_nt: TGTGCCAGCAGCTTAGAACTAGCGGACTGGGGCGGGGAGCTGTTTTTT; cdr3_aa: CASSLELADWGGELFF
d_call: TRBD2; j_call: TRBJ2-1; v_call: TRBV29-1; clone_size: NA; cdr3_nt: TGCAGCGTCACGCGGACTAGCGGGGTAGATGAGCAGTTCTTC; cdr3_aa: CSVTRTSGVDEQFF
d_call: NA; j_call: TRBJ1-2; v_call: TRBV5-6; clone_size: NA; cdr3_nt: TGTGCCAGCAGCCCCGGAGGGGCCTATGGCTACACCTTC; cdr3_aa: CASSPGGAYGYTF
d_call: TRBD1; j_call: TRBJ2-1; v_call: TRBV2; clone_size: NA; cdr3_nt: TGTGCCAGCAGTGAAGCTACGACAGGGAACGGTGAGCAGTTCTTC; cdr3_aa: CASSEATTGNGEQFF
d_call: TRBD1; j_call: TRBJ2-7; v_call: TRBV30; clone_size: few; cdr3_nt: TGTGCCTGGAGTGGGTTGACAGGGGGCTACGAGCAGTACTTC; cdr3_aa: CAWSGLTGGYEQYF
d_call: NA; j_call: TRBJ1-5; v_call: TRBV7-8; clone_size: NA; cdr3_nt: TGTGCCAGCAGCCTCGGCGACACTAGCAATCAGCCCCAGCATTTT; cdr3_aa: CASSLGDTSNQPQHF
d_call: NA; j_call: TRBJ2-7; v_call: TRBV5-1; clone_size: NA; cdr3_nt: TGCGCCAGCAGCTTCGAGAGCTCCTACGAGCAGTACTTC; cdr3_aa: CASSFESSYEQYF
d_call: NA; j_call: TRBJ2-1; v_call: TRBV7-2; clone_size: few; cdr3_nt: TGTGCCAGCACCCCTCTACTAGCCTTCGATGAGCAGTTCTTC; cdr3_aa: CASTPLLAFDEQFF
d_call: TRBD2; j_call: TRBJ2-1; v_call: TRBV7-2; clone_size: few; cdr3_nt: TGTGCCAGCACCCCTGCGAGCGGGAAGGATGAGCAGTTCTTC; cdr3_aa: CASTPASGKDEQFF
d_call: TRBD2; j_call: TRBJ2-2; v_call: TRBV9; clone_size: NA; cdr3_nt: TGTGCCTCCCGACTAGCCTCGAACACCGGGGAGCTGTTTTTT; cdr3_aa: CASRLASNTGELFF
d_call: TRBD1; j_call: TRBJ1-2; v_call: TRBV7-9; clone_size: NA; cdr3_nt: TGTGCCAGCAGCCTACTACAGGGGGTGCGCTACACCTTC; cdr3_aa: CASSLLQGVRYTF
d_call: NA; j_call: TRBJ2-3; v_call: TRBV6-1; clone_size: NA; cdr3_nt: TGTGCCAGCACCACCTGGGCGAGAGATACGCAGTATTTT; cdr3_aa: CASTTWARDTQYF
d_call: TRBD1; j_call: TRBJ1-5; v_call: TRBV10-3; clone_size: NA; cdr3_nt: TGTGCCATCAGTGACGGACAGGGTAGGCAGCCCCAGCATTTT; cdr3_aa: CAISDGQGRQPQHF
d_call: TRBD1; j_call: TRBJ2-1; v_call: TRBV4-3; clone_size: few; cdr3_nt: TGCGCCAGCAGCCTCTCAGTGGGACAGGGGAACCATGAGCAGTTCTTC; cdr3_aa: CASSLSVGQGNHEQFF